This T cell receptor (beta chain) comes out of a study of shared clonotypes between healthy human individuals. Looking at the study overall: Donors were a couple of women and a few men aged 18 to 49. Findings and caveats of the study: Depth was large, yet rarefaction showed that sorted-subset sequencing was incomplete. It was the non-shared clonotypes that had lower generation probabilities than clonotypes shared by all four donors.

The method was immunoSEQ multiplex PCR; TCRdb's version includes in-frame clones alone and lacks a portion of them. This sample has about 2,500,000 clones, with roughly nine tenths found just once. As for this clone: What it binds is not known.

The TCR was taken from a man between 18 and 35 years old in good health. Input material: naive CD4+ T cells sorted from blood. Subset defined: CD45RA+ positively selected.

The CDR3 loop reads CASSLERTGNNQPQHF. The DNA for the CDR3 is TGTGCCAGCAGCTTAGAAAGGACGGGAAACAATCAGCCCCAGCATTTT. This chain uses TRBV7-8 with TRBJ1-5; D not certain. The CDR3 covers 16 residues. The ends were cut back, 1 base at V and 3 bases at J, with 13 bases in the middle. Germline V lookup: CDR1 SGHVS, CDR2 FQNEAQ.